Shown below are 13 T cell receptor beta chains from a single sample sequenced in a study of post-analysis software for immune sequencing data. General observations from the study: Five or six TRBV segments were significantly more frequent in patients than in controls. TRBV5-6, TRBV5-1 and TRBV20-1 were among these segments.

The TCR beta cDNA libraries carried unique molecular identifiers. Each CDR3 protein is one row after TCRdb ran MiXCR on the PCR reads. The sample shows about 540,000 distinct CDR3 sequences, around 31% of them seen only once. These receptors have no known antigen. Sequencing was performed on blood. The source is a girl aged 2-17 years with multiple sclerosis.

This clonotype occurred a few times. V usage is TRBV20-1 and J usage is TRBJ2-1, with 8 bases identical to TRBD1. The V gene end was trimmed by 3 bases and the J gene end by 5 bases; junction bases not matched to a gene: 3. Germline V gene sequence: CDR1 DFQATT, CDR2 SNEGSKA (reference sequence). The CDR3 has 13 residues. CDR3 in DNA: TGCAGTGCTAGGCAGGGGGCCGACAATGAGCAGTTCTTC. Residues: CSARQGADNEQFF.

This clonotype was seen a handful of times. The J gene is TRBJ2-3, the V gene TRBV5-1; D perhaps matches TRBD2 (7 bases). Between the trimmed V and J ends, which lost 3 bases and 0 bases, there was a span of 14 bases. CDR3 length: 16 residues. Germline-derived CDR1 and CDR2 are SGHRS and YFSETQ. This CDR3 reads CASSWSGTTSTDTQYF. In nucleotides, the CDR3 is TGCGCCAGCAGCTGGAGCGGGACAACTAGCACAGATACGCAGTATTTT. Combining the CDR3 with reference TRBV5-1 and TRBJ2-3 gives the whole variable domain KAGVTQTPRYLIKTRGQQVTLSCSPISGHRSVSWYQQTPGQGLQFLFEYFSETQRNKGNFPGRFSGRQFSNSRSEMNVSTLELGDSALYLCASSWSGTTSTDTQYFGPGTRLTVL.

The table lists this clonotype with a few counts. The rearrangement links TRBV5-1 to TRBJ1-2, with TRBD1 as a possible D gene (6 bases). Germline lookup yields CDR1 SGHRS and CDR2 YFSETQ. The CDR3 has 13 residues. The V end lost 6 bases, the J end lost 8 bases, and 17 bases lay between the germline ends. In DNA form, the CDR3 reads TGCGCCAGCAAGAAGGCAGGGGACACCGGCTACACCTTC. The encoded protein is CASKKAGDTGYTF.

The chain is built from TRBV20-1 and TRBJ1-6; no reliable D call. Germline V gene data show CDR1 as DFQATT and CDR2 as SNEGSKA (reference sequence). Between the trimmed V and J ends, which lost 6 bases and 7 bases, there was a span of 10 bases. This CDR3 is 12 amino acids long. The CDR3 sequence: CSAPSPNSPLHF. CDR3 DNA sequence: TGCAGTGCCCCTTCCCCAAATTCACCCCTCCACTTT.

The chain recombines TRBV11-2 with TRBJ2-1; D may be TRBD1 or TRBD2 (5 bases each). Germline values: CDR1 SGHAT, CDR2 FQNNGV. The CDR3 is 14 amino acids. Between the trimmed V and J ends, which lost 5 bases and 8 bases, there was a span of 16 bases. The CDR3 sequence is CASSPSYMGDEQFF. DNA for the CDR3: TGTGCCAGCAGCCCGTCCTACATGGGGGATGAGCAGTTCTTC.

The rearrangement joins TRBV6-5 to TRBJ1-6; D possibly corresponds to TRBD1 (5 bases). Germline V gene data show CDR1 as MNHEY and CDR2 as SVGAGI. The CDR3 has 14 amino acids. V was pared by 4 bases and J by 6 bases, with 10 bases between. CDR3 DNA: TGTGCCAGCAGTTGGGGGGGGACTAATTCACCCCTCCACTTT. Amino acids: CASSWGGTNSPLHF.

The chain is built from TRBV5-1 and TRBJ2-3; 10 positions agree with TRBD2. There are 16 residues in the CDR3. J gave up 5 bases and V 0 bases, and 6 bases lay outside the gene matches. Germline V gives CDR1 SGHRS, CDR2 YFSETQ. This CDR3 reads CASSLDASGGGDTQYF. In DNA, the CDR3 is TGCGCCAGCAGCTTGGATGCTAGCGGGGGAGGAGATACGCAGTATTTT.

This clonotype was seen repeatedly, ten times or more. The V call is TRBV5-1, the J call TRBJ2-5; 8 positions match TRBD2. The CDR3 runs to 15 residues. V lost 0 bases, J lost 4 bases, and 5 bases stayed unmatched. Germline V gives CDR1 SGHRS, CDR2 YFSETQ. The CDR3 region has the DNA TGCGCCAGCAGCTTGGCCGGAAGCGGGGGAGAGACCCAGTACTTC. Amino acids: CASSLAGSGGETQYF.

In DNA form, the CDR3 reads TGCGCCAGCAAGGAAACTAGCGGGGGGTTCTACGAGCAGTACTTC. The encoded protein is CASKETSGGFYEQYF. The gene calls are TRBV10-2 and TRBJ2-7; 12 nucleotides agree with TRBD2. V was clipped by 7 bases and J by 3 bases; unmatched bases: 7. CDR1 is WSHSY, CDR2 SAAADI, per germline. The CDR3 is 15 residues long.

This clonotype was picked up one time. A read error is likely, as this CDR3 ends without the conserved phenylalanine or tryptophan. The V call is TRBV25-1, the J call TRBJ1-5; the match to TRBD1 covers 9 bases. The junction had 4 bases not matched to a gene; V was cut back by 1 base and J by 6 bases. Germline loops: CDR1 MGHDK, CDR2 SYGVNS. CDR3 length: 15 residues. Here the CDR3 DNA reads TGTGCCAGCAGTGAATCCGGGACAGGGCCTCAGCCCCAGCATTGT. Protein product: CASSESGTGPQPQHC.

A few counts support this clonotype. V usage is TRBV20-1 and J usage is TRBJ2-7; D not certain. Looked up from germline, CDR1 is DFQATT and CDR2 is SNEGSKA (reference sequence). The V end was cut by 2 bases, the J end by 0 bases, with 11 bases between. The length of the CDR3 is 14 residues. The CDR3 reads CSARRALSSYEQYF. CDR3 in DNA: TGCAGTGCTAGACGGGCTCTTAGCTCCTACGAGCAGTACTTC.

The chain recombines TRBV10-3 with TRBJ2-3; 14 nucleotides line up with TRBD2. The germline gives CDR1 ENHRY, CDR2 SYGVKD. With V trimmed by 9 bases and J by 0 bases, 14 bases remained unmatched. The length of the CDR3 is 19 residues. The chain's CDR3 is CAMRPHGLAGGVSTDTQYF. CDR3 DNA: TGTGCCATGCGGCCTCACGGACTAGCGGGGGGTGTGAGCACAGATACGCAGTATTTT.

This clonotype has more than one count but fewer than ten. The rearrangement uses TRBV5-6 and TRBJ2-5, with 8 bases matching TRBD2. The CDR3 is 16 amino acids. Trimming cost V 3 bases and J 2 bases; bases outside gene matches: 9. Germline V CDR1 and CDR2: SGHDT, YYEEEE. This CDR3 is CASSSLLAGGQETQYF. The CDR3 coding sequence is TGTGCCAGCAGCTCCCTCCTAGCGGGCGGGCAAGAGACCCAGTACTTC.